These 27 T cell receptor beta chains originate from one sample sequenced in a study of healthy donors' naive CD4 and CD8 T cells. Each TCR library used around 540 ng of total RNA and a linear amplification protocol. TCRdb processed the reads anew with MiXCR; each CDR3 protein has one entry. The table lists 200,000 or so distinct CDR3 sequences, 65% to 80% of them singletons, with 2% to 2.5% in the top ten. The material sequenced was naive CD4+ and CD8+ T cells sorted from blood, pooled from several donors. These receptors all come from a pool of human donors in good health; the sample pools cells from several healthy donors.

This clonotype came up a few times. This sequence joins TRBV4-2 and TRBJ2-7; no reliable D call. The V and J ends lost 4 bases and 0 bases respectively, with 7 bases between them. The CDR3 spans 13 residues. Germline V lookup: CDR1 LGHNA, CDR2 YNFKEQ. The CDR3 DNA reads TGTGCCAGCAGCCTTGCCTTCTCCTACGAGCAGTACTTC. It is translated as CASSLAFSYEQYF.

The genes are TRBV12-3 or TRBV12-4 and TRBJ1-1; D remains unclear. Between the trimmed V and J ends, which lost 6 bases and 3 bases, there was a span of 14 bases. The CDR3 length is 14 residues. The CDR3 coding sequence is TGTGCCAGCAGCCCGGATTGGAGGTACACTGAAGCTTTCTTT. It is translated as CASSPDWRYTEAFF.

In its sample, this clonotype was seen a few times. This chain joins TRBV29-1 and TRBJ2-7; tentatively, D is TRBD2 (6 bases). Germline CDR1 and CDR2: SQVTM and ANQGSEA. V dropped 6 bases and J dropped 2 bases, with 14 bases sitting between them. CDR3 length equals 13 residues. The CDR3 sequence is CSVHGGETYEQYF. In DNA, the CDR3 is TGCAGCGTCCACGGCGGGGAGACCTACGAGCAGTACTTC.

The chain links TRBV19 to TRBJ2-3; a weak D match, TRBD2 (6 bases). The V gene lost 2 bases and the J gene lost 4 bases, with 13 bases spanning the gap. In germline, CDR1 is LNHDA, CDR2 SQIVND (reference sequence). CDR3 size: 15 residues. CDR3 protein: CASSIRPGESDTQYF. The CDR3 bases are TGTGCCAGTAGTATACGACCGGGAGAGTCAGATACGCAGTATTTT.

The gene calls are TRBV29-1 and TRBJ2-7; D is unresolved. V was cut by 5 bases and J by 0 bases, with 5 bases left in between. The CDR3 runs 11 residues. Germline V gene lookup returns CDR1 SQVTM and CDR2 ANQGSEA. The DNA for the CDR3 is TGCAGCGTTATAAGCTCCTACGAGCAGTACTTC. Its protein is CSVISSYEQYF.

V and J are TRBV6-2 or TRBV6-3 and TRBJ2-7; 9 bases align to TRBD2. J was trimmed by 2 bases and V by 5 bases; bases with no gene match: 7. The CDR3 extends over 15 amino acids. Germline V gives CDR1 MNHEY, CDR2 SVGEGT. The DNA of the CDR3 is TGTGCCAGCAGTAGGACTAGCGCGAACCCCTACGAGCAGTACTTC. Protein sequence: CASSRTSANPYEQYF.

This chain links TRBV29-1 with TRBJ2-7, with TRBD2 identical over 10 bases. This CDR3 comprises 15 residues. CDR1 and CDR2 from the germline V gene are SQVTM and ANQGSEA. After removal of 6 bases from V and 2 bases from J, the junction contained 10 bases not matched to a gene. In DNA, the CDR3 is TGCAGCGTAGCCGTCGGACTAGCGGCAACCTACGAGCAGTACTTC. The encoded protein is CSVAVGLAATYEQYF.

The chain employs TRBV11-2 and TRBJ1-1; TRBD1 is a possible D gene (6 bases). Germline V gene lookup returns CDR1 SGHAT and CDR2 FQNNGV. This CDR3 contains 17 residues. V was trimmed by 6 bases and J by 4 bases, leaving 24 bases between them. This chain's CDR3 is CASSPRAGAGRRTEAFF. As DNA, the CDR3 is TGTGCCAGCAGTCCCAGGGCGGGGGCAGGGAGACGCACTGAAGCTTTCTTT.

V is TRBV29-1 and J is TRBJ2-3, with D possibly called TRBD1 or TRBD2 (5 bases each). This CDR3 is 13 amino acids long. CDR1 is SQVTM and CDR2 is ANQGSEA in the germline V gene. V was pared by 4 bases and J by 3 bases, with 11 bases between. CDR3 loop: CSVVWGRTDTQYF. For the CDR3, the DNA is TGCAGCGTTGTATGGGGGAGAACAGATACGCAGTATTTT.

The genes are TRBV29-1 and TRBJ2-7; tentative D call: TRBD1 (5 bases). Trimming removed 6 bases at V and 6 bases at J, with 12 bases between. Germline CDR1 is SQVTM and CDR2 is ANQGSEA. The CDR3 runs 11 residues. CDR3 in DNA: TGCAGCGTGTTAGGGGCAGGCGAGCAGTACTTC. It encodes CSVLGAGEQYF.

The table lists this clonotype with a few counts. The chain uses TRBV29-1 and TRBJ2-5; tentative D call: TRBD1 (5 bases). CDR1 and CDR2 from the germline V gene are SQVTM and ANQGSEA. With 7 bases removed from V and 1 base from J, the gap between germline ends came to 13 bases. CDR3 length: 13 amino acids. The CDR3 region has the DNA TGCAGCGAACGTGGACAAATCCAAGAGACCCAGTACTTC. It yields the protein CSERGQIQETQYF. Full variable domain (missing parts from reference TRBV29-1 and TRBJ2-5): SAVISQKPSRDICQRGTSLTIQCQVDSQVTMMFWYRQQPGQSLTLIATANQGSEATYESGFVIDKFPISRPNLTFSTLTVSNMSPEDSSIYLCSERGQIQETQYFGPGTRLLVL.

This clonotype was found a few times. J is TRBJ2-3 and V is TRBV27; no firm D call. Trimming removed 8 bases at V and 0 bases at J, with 12 bases between. Germline lookup yields CDR1 MNHEY and CDR2 SMNVEV (reference sequence). The CDR3 totals 14 residues. DNA for the CDR3: TGTGCCAGCCCCCAAAGTGAGAGCACAGATACGCAGTATTTT. This sequence encodes CASPQSESTDTQYF.

The CDR3 region is CASSTTVTDTQYF. The CDR3 DNA reads as TGCGCCAGCAGCACGACAGTGACAGATACGCAGTATTTT. The V and J genes are TRBV5-1 and TRBJ2-3; perhaps TRBD1 as D (5 bases). The CDR3 extends over 13 amino acids. Deletions cut 4 bases from V and 3 bases from J, with 9 bases between. CDR1 SGHRS and CDR2 YFSETQ come from the germline V gene.

V and J are TRBV29-1 and TRBJ2-3; D is perhaps TRBD2 (6 bases). V lost 3 bases and J 4 bases, leaving 11 bases between the germline ends. The length of the CDR3 is 13 residues. Germline-derived CDR1 and CDR2 are SQVTM and ANQGSEA. CDR3 residues: CSVDVREADTQYF. The DNA for the CDR3 is TGCAGCGTTGACGTCAGGGAGGCAGATACGCAGTATTTT.

This sequence joins TRBV29-1 and TRBJ1-2, with D perhaps matching TRBD1 (6 bases). This CDR3 is built from 13 residues. V lost 8 bases and J 2 bases, leaving 15 bases between the germline ends. Germline V gene sequence: CDR1 SQVTM, CDR2 ANQGSEA. The CDR3, as DNA: TGCAGCACGAGGGACACTGAGAACTATGGCTACACCTTC. This codes for CSTRDTENYGYTF.

This clonotype was picked up a small number of times. The V call is TRBV6-2 or TRBV6-3, the J call TRBJ2-2, with TRBD1 matching over 7 bases. There are 17 residues in the CDR3. Germline-derived CDR1 and CDR2 are MNHEY and SVGEGT. Trimming removed 5 bases from V and 5 bases from J; junction bases left unmatched: 14. CDR3 region: CASSPLTGIVVTGELFF. DNA for the CDR3: TGTGCCAGCAGTCCCCTGACAGGGATTGTTGTAACCGGGGAGCTGTTTTTT.

The CDR3 sequence is CASSPRDRGLTEQFF. The CDR3 coding sequence is TGTGCCAGCAGCCCCCGGGACAGGGGGCTTACTGAGCAGTTCTTC. The chain has TRBV11-2 and TRBJ2-1; TRBD1 matches at 12 bases. After removal of 5 bases from V and 9 bases from J, the junction contained 8 bases not matched to a gene. CDR1 and CDR2 from the germline V gene are SGHAT and FQNNGV. The CDR3 loop spans 15 amino acids.

The rearrangement links TRBV19 to TRBJ1-1; D is unresolved. The CDR3 extends over 15 amino acids. The V end lost 2 bases, the J end lost 6 bases, and 16 bases lay between the germline ends. Germline V gives CDR1 LNHDA, CDR2 SQIVND (reference sequence). The CDR3 DNA follows: TGTGCCAGTAGTATAATTGGCGGCGGAGGGCCTGAAGCTTTCTTT. Translated, it gives CASSIIGGGGPEAFF.

The J gene is TRBJ2-5, the V gene TRBV29-1; maybe TRBD2 (5 bases). Germline CDR1 and CDR2: SQVTM and ANQGSEA. The length of the CDR3 is 13 residues. The V end was cut by 0 bases, the J end by 5 bases, with 10 bases between. CDR3 sequence reads: CSVEERGWETQYF. Here the CDR3 DNA reads TGCAGCGTTGAAGAACGAGGGTGGGAGACCCAGTACTTC.

The chain uses TRBV27 and TRBJ2-1; 7 bases align to TRBD2. The V gene's germline CDR1 is MNHEY and CDR2 SMNVEV (reference sequence). The CDR3 length is 17 residues. J lost 7 bases, V lost 2 bases, and 14 bases had no gene match. Written as DNA, the CDR3 is TGTGCCAGCAGTTTAAGGCGGGCGGGCGGGAGATGGAATGAGCAGTTCTTC. Translated: CASSLRRAGGRWNEQFF.

This chain joins TRBV27 and TRBJ2-7; 8 bases fit TRBD1. With V trimmed by 6 bases and J by 3 bases, 7 bases remained unmatched. In germline, CDR1 is MNHEY, CDR2 SMNVEV (reference sequence). This CDR3 is built from 14 residues. CDR3: CASRLGQGVYEQYF. The CDR3 bases are TGTGCCAGCAGACTCGGACAGGGAGTCTACGAGCAGTACTTC.

The genes are TRBV2 and TRBJ1-5; possibly TRBD1 for D (6 bases). V was pared by 2 bases and J by 0 bases, with 8 bases between. The CDR3 runs to 15 residues. Germline V gives CDR1 SNHLY, CDR2 FYNNEI. The CDR3 here is CASSERQASNQPQHF. In DNA, the CDR3 is TGTGCCAGCAGTGAAAGACAGGCTAGCAATCAGCCCCAGCATTTT.

The V gene is TRBV29-1, the J gene TRBJ1-3; D remains ambiguous. Germline values: CDR1 SQVTM, CDR2 ANQGSEA. Trimming removed 5 bases at V and 0 bases at J, with 20 bases between. The CDR3 is 17 residues long. The CDR3: CSVPQNTKGFSGNTIYF. The CDR3 DNA reads TGCAGCGTTCCCCAAAATACAAAAGGGTTCTCTGGAAACACCATATATTTT.

In regard to this clonotype: This may come from a read error, since a much larger clone is one base off. This rearrangement joins TRBV19 to TRBJ2-1, with a possible D match to TRBD2 (5 bases). Germline V gene data show CDR1 as LNHDA and CDR2 as SQIVND (reference sequence). V lost 9 bases, J lost 6 bases, and 6 bases lay in between. This CDR3 region has 10 residues. The CDR3 DNA reads as TGTGCCAGCGAGGGCAATGAGCAGTTCTTC. Its protein product is CASEGNEQFF.

This clonotype was seen once. The gene calls are TRBV4-1 and TRBJ2-1; TRBD1 agrees at 8 bases. Germline V gene lookup returns CDR1 MGHRA and CDR2 YSYEKL. After removal of 6 bases from V and 8 bases from J, the junction contained 0 bases not matched to a gene. The CDR3 is 11 residues long. CDR3 protein: CASRTGDEQFF. The CDR3 bases are TGCGCCAGCAGGACAGGGGATGAGCAGTTCTTC.

This sequence joins TRBV6-6 and TRBJ1-1; D remains unclear. The CDR3 sequence is 16 residues long. Trimming left V 2 bases short and J 1 base short, with 14 bases between. CDR1 and CDR2 from the germline V gene are MNHNY and SVGAGI (reference sequence). The DNA for the CDR3 is TGTGCCAGCAGTTACCGGGGAGGAGTAGCGAACACTGAAGCTTTCTTT. Its translation is CASSYRGGVANTEAFF.

The chain is built from TRBV29-1 and TRBJ2-7; D might be TRBD2 (6 bases). V dropped 6 bases and J dropped 6 bases, with 18 bases sitting between them. Germline loops: CDR1 SQVTM, CDR2 ANQGSEA. This CDR3 spans 13 amino acids. This chain's CDR3 is CSVGLRGRCEQYF. DNA for the CDR3: TGCAGCGTGGGTCTACGGGGGAGGTGCGAGCAGTACTTC.